Each of the 18 T cell receptor beta chains below was sequenced from the same sample in a study of long-term antiretroviral therapy in people with HIV. Version v3.0 of the immunoSEQ assay ran at survey level. Using immunoSEQ multiplex PCR, the repertoire was profiled, and TCRdb retains in-frame clones only, with some absent. The table shows about 18,000 clones, with roughly 73% occurring only once. Sequences were derived from unsorted PBMCs, sampled at the start of antiretroviral therapy, before treatment. The receptors stem from a woman in her thirties or forties with HIV.

This chain connects TRBV15 to TRBJ1-2; D gene unclear. V lost 3 bases, J lost 8 bases, and 13 bases lay in between. Germline lookup yields CDR1 LNHNV and CDR2 YYDKDF (reference sequence). CDR3 length equals 13 residues. In DNA form, the CDR3 reads TGTGCCACCAGCAGTACGGGAGTGGAGGGCTACACCTTC. Amino acid sequence: CATSSTGVEGYTF.

The chain recombines TRBV7-9 with TRBJ2-7; 9 nucleotides agree with TRBD1. This CDR3 comprises 15 residues. Trimming removed 6 bases from V and 3 bases from J; junction bases left unmatched: 9. The germline V gene has CDR1 SEHNR and CDR2 FQNEAQ (reference sequence). The CDR3 sequence is CASRLWAGQGYEQYF. In nucleotides, the CDR3 is TGTGCCAGCAGATTGTGGGCGGGACAGGGCTACGAGCAGTACTTC.

The rearrangement uses TRBV4-3 and TRBJ2-3; no clear D gene. The CDR3 runs to 15 residues. Trimming left V 1 base short and J 3 bases short, with 11 bases between. The germline CDR1 and CDR2 sequences are LGHNA and YSLEER. CDR3 DNA sequence: TGCGCCAGCAGCCAAGCTTTCTGGTCGACAGATACGCAGTATTTT. Encoded protein: CASSQAFWSTDTQYF.

This clone was detected only once. This chain connects TRBV28 to TRBJ1-1, with TRBD1 as a possible D gene (5 bases). Germline assignment: CDR1 MDHEN and CDR2 SYDVKM. This CDR3 has 14 residues. The V end lost 2 bases, the J end lost 3 bases, and 10 bases lay between the germline ends. CDR3 DNA sequence: TGTGCCAGCAGTTTAGGGATGGGGGACACTGAAGCTTTCTTT. Residues: CASSLGMGDTEAFF.

This chain joins TRBV27 and TRBJ2-7; the match to TRBD1 covers 7 bases. The CDR3 length is 15 residues. V trimming: 7 bases; J trimming: 1 base; junction bases outside the gene matches: 10. Germline V lookup: CDR1 MNHEY, CDR2 SMNVEV (reference sequence). The CDR3 loop reads CASTPTGVNSYEQYF. CDR3 DNA: TGTGCCAGCACACCCACAGGGGTTAATTCCTACGAGCAGTACTTC.

The CDR3 sequence: CAWSWQEIDSPLHF. CDR3 coding DNA: TGTGCCTGGAGTTGGCAGGAAATAGATTCACCCCTCCACTTT. V usage is TRBV30 and J usage is TRBJ1-6; D remains unclear. CDR3 length equals 14 residues. Germline CDR1 reads GTSNPN; CDR2 reads SVGIG (reference sequence). V lost 2 bases and J lost 8, with 13 bases in between.

This chain links TRBV9 with TRBJ2-1; 7 bases agree with TRBD2. Unmatched junction bases numbered 10, after V lost 6 bases and J lost 10 bases. This CDR3 comprises 13 residues. Germline V gene data show CDR1 as SGDLS and CDR2 as YYNGEE. The CDR3 protein is CASTLGTTGEQFF. The CDR3 coding sequence is TGTGCCAGCACCCTAGGGACTACCGGGGAGCAGTTCTTC.

This chain connects TRBV28 to TRBJ2-7; D not resolved. V lost 4 bases, J lost 2 bases, and 12 bases lay in between. CDR1 is MDHEN and CDR2 is SYDVKM in the germline V gene. The CDR3 has 14 amino acids. The CDR3 DNA follows: TGTGCCAGCAGTTCGCGGACGTTCCCCTACGAGCAGTACTTC. It encodes CASSSRTFPYEQYF.

This sequence joins TRBV11-2 and TRBJ2-5, with 8 positions matching TRBD2. This CDR3 comprises 17 residues. The germline V gene has CDR1 SGHAT and CDR2 FQNNGV. V dropped 7 bases and J dropped 2; count of bases not matched to a gene: 15. CDR3 in DNA: TGTGCCAGCACCTCGAGTGGTAGCGGGGAGTCTCAAGAGACCCAGTACTTC. Its translation is CASTSSGSGESQETQYF.

The chain couples TRBV21-1 to TRBJ2-7. TRBV21-1 is designated a pseudogene. This CDR3 contains 17 residues. DNA of the CDR3: TGTGCCAGCAGCAAGTGGTTCAGCTTCGGCATTAGGTACGAGCAGTACTTC. Translating it yields CASSKWFSFGIRYEQYF.

The V call is TRBV6-1, the J call TRBJ2-3; 8 positions agree with TRBD1. V lost 4 bases to trimming and J lost 5 bases; unmatched junction nucleotides: 17. CDR3 size: 18 residues. Germline CDR1 and CDR2: MNHNS and SASEGT. CDR3 in amino acids: CASSAKQGGISSGDTQYF. In nucleotides, the CDR3 is TGTGCCAGCAGTGCCAAACAGGGGGGAATAAGCTCCGGAGATACGCAGTATTTT.

The chain uses TRBV18 and TRBJ2-5; perhaps TRBD2 as D (5 bases). There are 18 residues in the CDR3. Trimming cost V 0 bases and J 9 bases, with 26 bases left between them. Germline V gene sequence: CDR1 KGHSH, CDR2 LQKENI. Written as DNA, the CDR3 is TGTGCCAGCTCACCACCGTCCGGGATAGGTAGTATGACTGGGGCCCAGTACTTC. It codes for CASSPPSGIGSMTGAQYF.

V usage is TRBV29-1 and J usage is TRBJ2-2, with 10 bases that match TRBD2. Unmatched junction bases numbered 8, after V lost 7 bases and J lost 6 bases. Germline-derived CDR1 and CDR2 are SQVTM and ANQGSEA. The CDR3 runs to 14 residues. The CDR3 bases are TGCAGCGGATCTAAGCGGGGGGGGGCCGGGGAGCTGTTTTTT. Its translation is CSGSKRGGAGELFF.

The chain couples TRBV7-8 to TRBJ1-4; a possible D gene is TRBD1 (5 bases). The CDR3 extends over 16 amino acids. The ends were cut back, 1 base at V and 8 bases at J, with 17 bases in the middle. Germline V gene lookup returns CDR1 SGHVS and CDR2 FQNEAQ. Here the CDR3 reads CASSLVIGQGREKLFF. In nucleotides, the CDR3 is TGTGCCAGCAGCTTAGTTATCGGGCAGGGCCGGGAAAAACTGTTTTTT.

This chain connects TRBV7-9 to TRBJ2-7, with 8 bases lining up with TRBD1. The CDR3 has 14 amino acids. V lost 2 bases and J lost 4; bases outside the gene matches: 4. Germline CDR1 reads SEHNR; CDR2 reads FQNEAQ (reference sequence). The CDR3: CASSLTGGGYEQYF. As DNA, the CDR3 is TGTGCCAGCAGCTTAACAGGGGGAGGATACGAGCAGTACTTC.

This chain connects TRBV7-2 to TRBJ1-2; no reliable D call. Deletions cut 5 bases from V and 4 bases from J, with 14 bases between. The CDR3 is 14 residues long. Germline V lookup: CDR1 SGHTA, CDR2 FQGNSA. The DNA for the CDR3 is TGTGCCAGCAGCCTGACTCGGCCATTCTATGGCTACACCTTC. Residues: CASSLTRPFYGYTF.

V usage is TRBV18 and J usage is TRBJ1-6; 8 nucleotides align to TRBD1. Germline CDR1 reads KGHSH; CDR2 reads LQKENI. V shed 6 bases and J 7 bases; nucleotides not matched to a gene: 14. This CDR3 is built from 17 residues. This chain's CDR3 is CASSRNTGGEGNSPLHF. The CDR3, as DNA: TGTGCCAGCTCCCGTAACACAGGGGGAGAGGGCAATTCACCCCTCCACTTT. Full variable domain (rest looked up from reference TRBV18 and TRBJ1-6): NAGVMQNPRHLVRRRGQEARLRCSPMKGHSHVYWYRQLPEEGLKFMVYLQKENIIDESGMPKERFSAEFPKEGPSILRIQQVVRGDSAAYFCASSRNTGGEGNSPLHFGNGTRLTVT.

This clone has more than one count but fewer than ten. The chain combines TRBV27 with TRBJ1-2; 7 bases are shared with TRBD1. CDR1 and CDR2 (germline): MNHEY, SMNVEV (reference sequence). The V segment lost 5 bases and the J segment 8 bases; nucleotides outside the gene matches: 8. The CDR3 sequence is 13 residues long. The CDR3 DNA reads as TGTGCCAGCAGTCTCCTACAGGGGCGCGGCTACACCTTC. This sequence encodes CASSLLQGRGYTF.